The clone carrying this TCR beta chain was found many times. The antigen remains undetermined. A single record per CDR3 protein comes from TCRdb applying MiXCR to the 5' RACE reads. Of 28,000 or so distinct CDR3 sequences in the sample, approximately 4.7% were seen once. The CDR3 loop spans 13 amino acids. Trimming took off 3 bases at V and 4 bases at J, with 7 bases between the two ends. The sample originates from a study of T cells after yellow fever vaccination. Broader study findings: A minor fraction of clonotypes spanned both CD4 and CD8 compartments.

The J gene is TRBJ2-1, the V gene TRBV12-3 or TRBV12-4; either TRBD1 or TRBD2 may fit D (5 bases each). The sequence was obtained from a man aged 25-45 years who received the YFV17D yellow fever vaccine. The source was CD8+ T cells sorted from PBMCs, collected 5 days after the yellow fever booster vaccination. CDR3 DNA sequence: TGTGCCAGCAGTTTGGGGGAATACAATGAGCAGTTCTTC. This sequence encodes CASSLGEYNEQFF.